This T cell receptor (beta chain) was sequenced in a study of CD8 T cells in ankylosing spondylitis. This clonotype was counted only a few times. Its antigen is unidentified. TCRdb itself ran the 5' RACE reads through MiXCR, one entry per CDR3 protein. The sample yields just under 550,000 distinct CDR3 sequences, roughly an eighth seen once. Study conclusions and caveats: Among TCR beta sequences, a motif of eight highly homologous variants appeared characteristic of ankylosing spondylitis blood.

In germline, CDR1 is LGHNT, CDR2 FRNRAP. This CDR3 contains 16 residues. Trimming took 6 bases from V and 4 from J; bases not matched to a gene: 9. The chain joins TRBV12-5 to TRBJ2-1; 10 nucleotides align to TRBD2. This clonotype was sampled from a male donor with ankylosing spondylitis. Sequenced material: blood, either unsorted or a sorted T cell fraction (not recorded which). CDR3 coding DNA: TGTGCTAGTGGGTCAGCTAGCGGGAGAGTTTACAATGAGCAGTTCTTC. Translated, it gives CASGSASGRVYNEQFF.